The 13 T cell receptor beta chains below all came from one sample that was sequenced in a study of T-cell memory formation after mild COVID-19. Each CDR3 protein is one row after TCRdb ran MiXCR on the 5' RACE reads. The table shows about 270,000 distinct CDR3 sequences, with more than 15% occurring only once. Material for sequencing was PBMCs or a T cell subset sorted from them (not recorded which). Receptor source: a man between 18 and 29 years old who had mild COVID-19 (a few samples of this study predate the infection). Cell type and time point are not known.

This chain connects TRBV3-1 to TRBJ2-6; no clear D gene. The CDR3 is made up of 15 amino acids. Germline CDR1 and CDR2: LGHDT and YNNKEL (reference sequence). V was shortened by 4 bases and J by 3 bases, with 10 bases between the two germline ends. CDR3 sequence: CASSPGFFGANVLTF. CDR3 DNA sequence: TGTGCCAGCAGCCCCGGGTTTTTTGGGGCCAACGTCCTGACTTTC.

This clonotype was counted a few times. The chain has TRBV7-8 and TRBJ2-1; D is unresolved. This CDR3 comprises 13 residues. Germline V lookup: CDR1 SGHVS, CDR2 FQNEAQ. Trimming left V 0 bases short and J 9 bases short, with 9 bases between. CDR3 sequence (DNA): TGTGCCAGCAGCTTAGCGGTAATCCCTGAGCAGTTCTTC. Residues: CASSLAVIPEQFF.

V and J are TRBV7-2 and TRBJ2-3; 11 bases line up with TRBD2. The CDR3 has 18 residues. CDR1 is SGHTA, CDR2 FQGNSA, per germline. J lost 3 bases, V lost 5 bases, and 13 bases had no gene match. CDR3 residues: CASSLTSGGFDITDTQYF. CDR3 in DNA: TGTGCCAGCAGCCTAACTAGCGGGGGCTTCGACATTACAGATACGCAGTATTTT.

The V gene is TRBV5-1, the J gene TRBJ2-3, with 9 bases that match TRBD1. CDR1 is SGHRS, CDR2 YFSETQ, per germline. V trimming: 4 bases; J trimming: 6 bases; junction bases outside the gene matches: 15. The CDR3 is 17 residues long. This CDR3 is CASSPLAGTGFIDTQYF. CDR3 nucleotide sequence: TGCGCCAGCAGCCCGCTCGCCGGGACAGGGTTTATTGATACGCAGTATTTT. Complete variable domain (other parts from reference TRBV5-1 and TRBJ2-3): KAGVTQTPRYLIKTRGQQVTLSCSPISGHRSVSWYQQTPGQGLQFLFEYFSETQRNKGNFPGRFSGRQFSNSRSEMNVSTLELGDSALYLCASSPLAGTGFIDTQYFGPGTRLTVL.

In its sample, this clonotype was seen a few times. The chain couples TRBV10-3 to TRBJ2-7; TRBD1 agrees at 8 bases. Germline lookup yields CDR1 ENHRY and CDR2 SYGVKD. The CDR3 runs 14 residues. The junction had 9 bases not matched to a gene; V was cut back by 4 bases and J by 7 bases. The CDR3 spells CAISVSGGAGEQYF. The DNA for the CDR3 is TGTGCCATCAGTGTATCAGGGGGCGCGGGTGAGCAGTACTTC.

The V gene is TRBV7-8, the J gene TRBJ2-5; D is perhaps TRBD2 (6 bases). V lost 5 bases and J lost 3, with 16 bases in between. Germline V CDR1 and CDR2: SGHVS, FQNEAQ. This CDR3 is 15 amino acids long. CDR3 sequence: CASSPTGGGKETQYF. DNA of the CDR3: TGTGCCAGCAGCCCTACCGGGGGAGGTAAAGAGACCCAGTACTTC.

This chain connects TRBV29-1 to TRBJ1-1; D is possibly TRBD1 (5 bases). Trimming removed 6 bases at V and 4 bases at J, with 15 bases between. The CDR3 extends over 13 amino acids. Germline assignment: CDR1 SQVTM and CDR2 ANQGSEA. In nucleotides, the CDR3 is TGCAGCGTAGCTACAGGTCTCGCCACTGAAGCTTTCTTT. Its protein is CSVATGLATEAFF.

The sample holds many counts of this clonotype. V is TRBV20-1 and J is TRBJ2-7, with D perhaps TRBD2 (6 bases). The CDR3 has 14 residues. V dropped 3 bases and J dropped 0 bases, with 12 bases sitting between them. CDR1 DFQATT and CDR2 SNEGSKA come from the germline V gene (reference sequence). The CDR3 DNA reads TGCAGTGCTAGCGGGGGTCTGAGCTCCTACGAGCAGTACGTC. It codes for CSASGGLSSYEQYV.

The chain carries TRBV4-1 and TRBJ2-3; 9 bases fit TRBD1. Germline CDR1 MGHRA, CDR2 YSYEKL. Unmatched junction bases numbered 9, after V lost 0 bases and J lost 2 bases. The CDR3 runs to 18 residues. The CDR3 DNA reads TGCGCCAGCAGCCAAGAAGGGACAGGGACTACTATCACAGATACGCAGTATTTT. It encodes CASSQEGTGTTITDTQYF.

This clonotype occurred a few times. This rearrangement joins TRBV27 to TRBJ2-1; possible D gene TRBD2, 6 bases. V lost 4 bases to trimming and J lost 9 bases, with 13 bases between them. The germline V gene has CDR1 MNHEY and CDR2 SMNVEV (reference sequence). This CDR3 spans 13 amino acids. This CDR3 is CASSSGRGSEQFF. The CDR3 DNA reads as TGTGCCAGCAGTTCCGGACGGGGGAGTGAGCAGTTCTTC.

CDR3 in DNA: TGCGCCAGCAGCCAAGAAATACCCAGGGGGACAGGAGGAGGCACCGGGGAGCTGTTTTTT. Translating gives CASSQEIPRGTGGGTGELFF. The rearrangement links TRBV4-3 to TRBJ2-2, with TRBD1 matching 8 bases. CDR1 LGHNA and CDR2 YSLEER come from the germline V gene. Losses at the gene ends were 0 bases for V and 4 bases for J; bases not matched to a gene: 16. The CDR3 consists of 20 residues.

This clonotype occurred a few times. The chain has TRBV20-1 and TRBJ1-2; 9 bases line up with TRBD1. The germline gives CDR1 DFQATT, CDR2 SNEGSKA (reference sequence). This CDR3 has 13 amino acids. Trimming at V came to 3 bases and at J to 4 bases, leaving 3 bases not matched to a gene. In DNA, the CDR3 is TGCAGTGCTAGGGACAGGGGCGTCTATGGCTACACCTTC. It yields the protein CSARDRGVYGYTF.

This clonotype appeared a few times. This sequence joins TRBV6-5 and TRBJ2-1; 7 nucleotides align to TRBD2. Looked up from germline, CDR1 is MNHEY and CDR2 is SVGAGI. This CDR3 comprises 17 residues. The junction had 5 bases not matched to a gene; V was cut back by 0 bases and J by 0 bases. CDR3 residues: CASSYSGTKSSYNEQFF. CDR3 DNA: TGTGCCAGCAGTTACTCCGGGACTAAGAGCTCCTACAATGAGCAGTTCTTC.